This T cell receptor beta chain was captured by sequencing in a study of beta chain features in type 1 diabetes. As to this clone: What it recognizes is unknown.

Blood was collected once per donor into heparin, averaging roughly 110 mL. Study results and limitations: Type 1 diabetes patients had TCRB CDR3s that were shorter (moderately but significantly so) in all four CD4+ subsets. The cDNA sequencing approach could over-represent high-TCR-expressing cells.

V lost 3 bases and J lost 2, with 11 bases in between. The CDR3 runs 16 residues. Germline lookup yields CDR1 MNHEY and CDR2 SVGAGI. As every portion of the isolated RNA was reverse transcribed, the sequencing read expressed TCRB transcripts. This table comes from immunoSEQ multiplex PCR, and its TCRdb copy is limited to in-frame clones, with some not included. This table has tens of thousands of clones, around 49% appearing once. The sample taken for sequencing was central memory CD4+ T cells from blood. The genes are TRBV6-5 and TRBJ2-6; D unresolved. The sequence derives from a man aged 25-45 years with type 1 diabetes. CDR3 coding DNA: TGTGCCAGCAGTTATACCCATCAGACTGGGGCCAACGTCCTGACTTTC. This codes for CASSYTHQTGANVLTF.